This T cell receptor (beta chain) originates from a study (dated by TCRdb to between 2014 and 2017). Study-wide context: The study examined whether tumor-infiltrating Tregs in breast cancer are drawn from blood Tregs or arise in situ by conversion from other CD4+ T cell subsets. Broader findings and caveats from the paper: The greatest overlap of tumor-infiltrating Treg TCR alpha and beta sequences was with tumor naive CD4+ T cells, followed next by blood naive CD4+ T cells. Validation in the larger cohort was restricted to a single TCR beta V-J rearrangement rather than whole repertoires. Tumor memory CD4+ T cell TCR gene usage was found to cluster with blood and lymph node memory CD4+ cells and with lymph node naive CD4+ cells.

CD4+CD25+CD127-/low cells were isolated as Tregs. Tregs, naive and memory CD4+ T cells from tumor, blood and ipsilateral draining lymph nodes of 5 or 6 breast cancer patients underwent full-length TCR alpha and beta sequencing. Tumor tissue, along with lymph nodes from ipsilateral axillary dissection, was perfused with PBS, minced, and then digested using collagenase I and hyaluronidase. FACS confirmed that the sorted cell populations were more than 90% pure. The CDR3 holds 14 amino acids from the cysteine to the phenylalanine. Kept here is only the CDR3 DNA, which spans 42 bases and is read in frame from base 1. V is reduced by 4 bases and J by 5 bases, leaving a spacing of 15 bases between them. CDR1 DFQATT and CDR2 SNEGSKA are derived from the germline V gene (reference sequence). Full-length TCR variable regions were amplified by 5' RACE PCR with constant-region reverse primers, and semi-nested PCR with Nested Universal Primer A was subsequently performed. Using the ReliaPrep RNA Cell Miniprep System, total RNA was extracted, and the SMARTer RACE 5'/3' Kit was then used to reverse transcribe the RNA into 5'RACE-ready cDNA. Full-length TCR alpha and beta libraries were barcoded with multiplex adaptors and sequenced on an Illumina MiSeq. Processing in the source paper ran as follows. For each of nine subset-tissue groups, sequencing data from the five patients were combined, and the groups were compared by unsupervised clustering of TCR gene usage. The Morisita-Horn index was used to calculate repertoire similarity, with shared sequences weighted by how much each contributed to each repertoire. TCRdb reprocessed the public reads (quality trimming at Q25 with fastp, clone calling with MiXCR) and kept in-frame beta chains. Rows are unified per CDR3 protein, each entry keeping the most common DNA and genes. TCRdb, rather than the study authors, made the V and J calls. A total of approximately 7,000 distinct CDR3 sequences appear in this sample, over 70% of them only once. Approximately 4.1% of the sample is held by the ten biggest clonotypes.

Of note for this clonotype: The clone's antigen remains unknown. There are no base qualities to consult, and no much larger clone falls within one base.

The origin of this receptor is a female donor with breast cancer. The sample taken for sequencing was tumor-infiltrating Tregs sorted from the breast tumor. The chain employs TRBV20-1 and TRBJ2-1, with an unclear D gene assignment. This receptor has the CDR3 CSATYSGGHNEQFF. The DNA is TGCAGTGCTACGTACTCGGGCGGCCACAATGAGCAGTTCTTC.